A single sample gave rise to the 20 T cell receptor beta chains below, sequenced in a study of blood T cells in healthy people across ages. A second PCR, run for roughly 7 to 12 cycles, used a sample-barcoded 5' primer plus a J-beta primer mix. Via MiXCR, TCRdb re-called the 5' RACE reads, giving one row per CDR3 protein. Here the sample spans roughly 1,500,000 distinct CDR3 sequences, almost 35% being singletons. Specimen: blood. The receptor set was obtained from a woman between 25 and 40 years old in good health.

The rearrangement joins TRBV7-6 to TRBJ1-6; no firm D call. The V gene's germline CDR1 is SGHVS and CDR2 FNYEAQ. V lost 2 bases and J 7 bases, leaving 12 bases between the germline ends. The CDR3 runs to 15 residues. CDR3 nucleotide sequence: TGTGCCAGCAGCTTATCGCGGGGTTGGAATTCACCCCTCCACTTT. This encodes CASSLSRGWNSPLHF. Using reference TRBV7-6 and TRBJ1-6 for the parts outside the CDR3, the full variable domain is GAGVSQSPRYKVTKRGQDVALRCDPISGHVSLYWYRQALGQGPEFLTYFNYEAQQDKSGLPNDRFSAERPEGSISTLTIQRTEQRDSAMYRCASSLSRGWNSPLHFGNGTRLTVT.

J is TRBJ2-1 and V is TRBV20-1, with 9 bases lining up with TRBD1. V trimming: 6 bases; J trimming: 4 bases; junction bases outside the gene matches: 10. The CDR3 totals 15 residues. Per the germline V gene, CDR1 is DFQATT and CDR2 is SNEGSKA (reference sequence). The DNA for the CDR3 is TGCAGTGCCTATCGCCGGGACAGGGTTTACAATGAGCAGTTCTTC. Amino acids: CSAYRRDRVYNEQFF.

The V and J genes are TRBV9 and TRBJ2-1, with 9 bases identical to TRBD2. The germline V gene encodes CDR1 SGDLS and CDR2 YYNGEE. The ends lost 0 bases at V and 11 bases at J; junction bases unmatched: 15. The CDR3 spans 17 residues. CDR3 protein: CASSVGRHLAGLNKQFF. In nucleotides, the CDR3 is TGTGCCAGCAGCGTAGGGAGGCATCTAGCGGGGCTAAATAAGCAGTTCTTC.

The sample holds a few counts of this clonotype. A read error may be the cause here, since a much bigger clone is one base away. The chain carries TRBV9 and TRBJ2-3; no firm D call. This CDR3 contains 12 residues. The V gene lost 3 bases and the J gene lost 4 bases, with 6 bases spanning the gap. Germline CDR1 and CDR2: SGDLS and YYNGEE. DNA for the CDR3: TGTGCCAGCAGCGAGCCCCCAGATACGCAGTATTTT. This translates into CASSEPPDTQYF.

The rearrangement uses TRBV20-1 and TRBJ2-6, with 10 bases identical to TRBD1. J gave up 3 bases and V 1 base, and 6 bases lay outside the gene matches. The CDR3 has 17 residues. Germline CDR1 and CDR2: DFQATT and SNEGSKA (reference sequence). In nucleotides, the CDR3 is TGCAGTGCTAGAGTGGGGGACAGGGGTTATGGGGCCAACGTCCTGACTTTC. It translates to CSARVGDRGYGANVLTF.

This clonotype was seen a handful of times. The CDR3 nucleotides are TGTGCCAGCAGTGGCGGGGTGGTCGAGCAGTACTTC. Residues: CASSGGVVEQYF. The chain uses TRBV6-1 and TRBJ2-7, with D possibly being TRBD2 (6 bases). Trimming stripped 4 bases from V and 6 bases from J, with 10 bases between. Germline V gene sequence: CDR1 MNHNS, CDR2 SASEGT. CDR3 length equals 12 residues.

This chain joins TRBV5-1 and TRBJ2-1, with a weak D call TRBD2 (7 bases). V lost 3 bases to trimming and J lost 7 bases, with 20 bases between them. CDR3 length: 16 amino acids. The V gene's germline CDR1 is SGHRS and CDR2 YFSETQ. The CDR3 loop is CASSSRAGGGLNEQFF. The CDR3 bases are TGCGCCAGCAGCTCCCGAGCAGGCGGGGGCTTGAATGAGCAGTTCTTC.

Comments on this clonotype: One end of the junction does not line up with germline, which may come from a read error. This chain links TRBV7-2 with TRBJ2-3, with D possibly being TRBD2 (6 bases). The germline V gene encodes CDR1 SGHTA and CDR2 FQGNSA. The CDR3 length is 15 residues. In nucleotides, the CDR3 is TGTGCCGGCAGTCGCCAAACTAGCCTCACAGATACGCAGTATTTT. This sequence encodes CAGSRQTSLTDTQYF.

The gene calls are TRBV20-1 and TRBJ2-2; possible D gene TRBD2, 6 bases. CDR3 length equals 15 residues. Trimming pared 3 bases from V and 4 bases from J, leaving 15 bases between. CDR1 DFQATT and CDR2 SNEGSKA come from the germline V gene (reference sequence). The CDR3 reads CSAREPGVVTGELFF. As DNA, the CDR3 is TGCAGTGCTAGGGAACCGGGGGTTGTCACCGGGGAGCTGTTTTTT.

For this clonotype: A read error may produce the germline difference seen at one junction end. The CDR3 bases are TGTGCCAGCAGCTTAGGAATCACCACAAATACGCAGTATTTT. It specifies CASSLGITTNTQYF. The chain couples TRBV7-3 to TRBJ2-3; D is undetermined. Germline CDR1 and CDR2: SGHTA and FQGTGA. CDR3 length: 14 residues. The whole variable domain, filled in from reference TRBV7-3 and TRBJ2-3, reads GAGVSQTPSNKVTEKGKYVELRCDPISGHTALYWYRQSLGQGPEFLIYFQGTGAADDSGLPNDRFFAVRPEGSVSTLKIQRTERGDSAVYLCASSLGITTNTQYFGPGTRLTVL.

The genes are TRBV12-3 or TRBV12-4 and TRBJ1-4, with D maybe TRBD1 (5 bases). The V end lost 6 bases, the J end lost 6 bases, and 17 bases lay between the germline ends. The CDR3 runs 15 residues. The CDR3 protein is CASSFGGLGDEKLFF. The CDR3 DNA is TGTGCCAGCAGCTTTGGGGGGTTAGGGGATGAAAAACTGTTTTTT.

This clonotype was observed a handful of times. A read error may produce the germline difference seen at one junction end. V is TRBV20-1 and J is TRBJ2-7, with 7 bases identical to TRBD1. The CDR3 has 12 amino acids. CDR1 DFQATT and CDR2 SNEGSKA come from the germline V gene (reference sequence). CDR3 in amino acids: CSTYRGSHEQYF. CDR3 nucleotide sequence: TGCAGTACATACAGGGGCTCCCACGAGCAGTACTTC.

This clonotype was seen many times. V gene TRBV20-1 combines with J gene TRBJ2-1; TRBD2 aligns across 8 bases. Germline CDR1 DFQATT, CDR2 SNEGSKA (reference sequence). The CDR3 loop spans 14 amino acids. The J segment lost 4 bases and the V segment lost 3 bases, leaving 5 bases of the junction unmatched. CDR3 amino acids: CSARVAGFYNEQFF. CDR3 in DNA: TGCAGTGCTAGGGTAGCGGGGTTTTACAATGAGCAGTTCTTC.

V is TRBV5-1 and J is TRBJ1-4, with D uncertain. The germline V and J ends were trimmed by 4 bases and 3 bases, with 13 bases remaining between them. The CDR3 spans 15 residues. CDR1 is SGHRS and CDR2 is YFSETQ in the germline V gene. CDR3 region: CASSVYGLANEKLFF. DNA for the CDR3: TGCGCCAGCAGCGTTTATGGGTTGGCTAATGAAAAACTGTTTTTT. The variable domain in full, completed from reference TRBV5-1 and TRBJ1-4, reads KAGVTQTPRYLIKTRGQQVTLSCSPISGHRSVSWYQQTPGQGLQFLFEYFSETQRNKGNFPGRFSGRQFSNSRSEMNVSTLELGDSALYLCASSVYGLANEKLFFGSGTQLSVL.

This CDR3 reads CSAANQANQPQHF. CDR3 nucleotide sequence: TGCAGTGCCGCGAATCAGGCAAATCAGCCCCAGCATTTT. The chain uses TRBV20-1 and TRBJ1-5; D remains unclear. This CDR3 has 13 amino acids. V gave up 6 bases and J gave up 4 bases, with 13 bases separating them. CDR1 DFQATT and CDR2 SNEGSKA come from the germline V gene (reference sequence).

As concerns this clonotype: Germline and junction disagree at one end, which may indicate a read error. This rearrangement joins TRBV30 to TRBJ1-2; no firm D call. The CDR3 is 13 residues long. Per germline, CDR1 GTSNPN and CDR2 SVGIG (reference sequence). DNA for the CDR3: TGTGTCTGGAGTCCCACAGCTTACTATGGCTACACCTTC. Protein: CVWSPTAYYGYTF.

The chain joins TRBV27 to TRBJ2-4; no definite D call. The closer fit of TRBJ2-5 to the DNA end suggests the J call may be wrong. Germline V lookup: CDR1 MNHEY, CDR2 SMNVEV (reference sequence). The CDR3 spans 12 residues. This CDR3 reads CATRRSQETQYF. DNA of the CDR3: TGTGCCACCAGACGGTCTCAAGAGACCCAGTACTTC.

This clonotype has only a few counts. The J gene is TRBJ1-6, the V gene TRBV5-1; D is unclear. CDR1 and CDR2 from the germline V gene are SGHRS and YFSETQ. Trimming stripped 1 base from V and 6 bases from J, with 11 bases between. The CDR3 is made up of 15 amino acids. As DNA, the CDR3 is TGCGCCAGCAGCTTGTATAGGGTAACTAATTCACCCCTCCACTTT. Translated: CASSLYRVTNSPLHF.

At least ten counts were recorded for this clonotype. This CDR3 reads CASSLTRVDRANEQFF. The CDR3 region has the DNA TGTGCCAGCAGCTTAACAAGGGTCGACAGGGCCAATGAGCAGTTCTTC. The gene calls are TRBV11-2 and TRBJ2-1; 7 nucleotides agree with TRBD1. The V segment lost 2 bases and the J segment 6 bases; nucleotides outside the gene matches: 10. The CDR3 is 16 amino acids. Germline assignment: CDR1 SGHAT and CDR2 FQNNGV. The whole variable domain, remainder taken from reference TRBV11-2 and TRBJ2-1, is EAGVAQSPRYKIIEKRQSVAFWCNPISGHATLYWYQQILGQGPKLLIQFQNNGVVDDSQLPKDRFSAERLKGVDSTLKIQPAKLEDSAVYLCASSLTRVDRANEQFFGPGTRLTVL.

This chain joins TRBV5-1 and TRBJ2-3; 9 bases are shared with TRBD2. CDR3 length: 14 residues. J lost 8 bases, V lost 6 bases, and 10 bases had no gene match. Per the germline V gene, CDR1 is SGHRS and CDR2 is YFSETQ. The CDR3 sequence is CASTAGIAGATQYF. The DNA for the CDR3 is TGCGCCAGCACCGCCGGGATAGCGGGAGCTACGCAGTATTTT.